This T cell receptor (beta chain) was recovered during a study of identical twins' blood T cells. Likely shared infections and vaccines: all three twin pairs were reared together. Each TCR cDNA library carried sample-specific barcodes on both ends. In the original processing: Each donor had about 90,000 to nearly 500,000 clonotypes. TCRdb fed the 5' RACE reads into MiXCR, producing one record per CDR3 protein. The V and J calls follow TCRdb's processing rather than the paper's. The table lists fewer than 450,000 distinct CDR3 sequences, 25% to 35% of them singletons. Per germline, CDR1 SNHLY and CDR2 FYNNEI. Trimming pared 2 bases from V and 9 bases from J, leaving 14 bases between. The CDR3 spans 14 residues.

The TCR comes from a woman aged 18-55 years in good health. Source material: PBMCs. This chain uses TRBV2 with TRBJ1-5, with no clear D. CDR3 bases: TGTGCCAGCAGTGAATGGGTAAAGCGTCGGCCCCAGCATTTT. Protein product: CASSEWVKRRPQHF.